A single T cell receptor beta chain is shown here with its context. Antigen specificity is unknown. A read error may be the cause here, since a much bigger clone is one base away. TCRdb itself ran the PCR reads through MiXCR, one entry per CDR3 protein. This table holds hundreds of thousands of distinct CDR3 sequences, about 22% found once. The sample belongs to a study of molecular identifiers for immune sequencing clone quantification. Notes on the study in general: The study found clones above 20 RNA copies held over 98% of effector molecules and under 1% in naive cells.

This CDR3 spans 16 amino acids. V shed 0 bases and J 5 bases; nucleotides not matched to a gene: 8. From germline, CDR1 is DFQATT and CDR2 SNEGSKA (reference sequence). Sequenced material: naive CD8+ T cells from blood, with Jurkat cell RNA spiked in. Subset in this sample: FACS-sorted CD8+CD4-CCR7+CD45RA+ naive T cells. The gene calls are TRBV20-1 and TRBJ2-5; TRBD2 aligns across 11 bases. This clonotype was sampled from a human donor in good health. Some libraries in this study had Jurkat cell RNA spiked in. This CDR3 is CSARENSGGAWETQYF. The CDR3 nucleotides are TGCAGTGCTAGAGAAAATAGCGGGGGGGCATGGGAGACCCAGTACTTC.